The rows below give T cell receptor beta chains drawn from one sample of a study of shared clonotypes between healthy human individuals. Libraries were prepared by immunoSEQ multiplex PCR; TCRdb keeps only in-frame clonotypes and omits some of them. The repertoire holds 900,000 to 1,200,000 clones, with approximately 80% as singletons. The specimen was memory CD4+ T cells from PBMCs. Receptors were obtained from a man aged 18-30 years in good health. Some clones in this sample may be carry-over from other donors' samples. The conserved cysteine and the conserved F or W are not part of the CDR3 here. Each record gives: J gene, clone size, V gene, CDR3 protein. For some rows the clone size is stated as once, few or many, or as a class when expanded; others skip it.

j_gene: TRBJ1-3
abundance: -
v_gene: TRBV4-1
CDR3aa: ASSQLRTGRSGNTIY

j_gene: TRBJ1-1
abundance: -
v_gene: TRBV4-1
CDR3aa: ASSQGRTGQTEAF

j_gene: TRBJ1-4
abundance: many
v_gene: TRBV2
CDR3aa: ASSGTGSRVF

j_gene: TRBJ1-2
abundance: -
v_gene: TRBV5-1
CDR3aa: ASSLAGATGGYT

j_gene: TRBJ1-1
abundance: -
v_gene: TRBV6-5
CDR3aa: ASSNDRGDTEAF

j_gene: TRBJ2-7
abundance: -
v_gene: TRBV5-8
CDR3aa: AGYQPGQASYEQY

j_gene: TRBJ2-1
abundance: -
v_gene: TRBV7-7
CDR3aa: ASSRLAGAYNEQF

j_gene: TRBJ2-7
abundance: -
v_gene: TRBV6-5
CDR3aa: ASKTGTTYEQY

j_gene: TRBJ1-1
abundance: -
v_gene: TRBV4-2
CDR3aa: ASSQAHTEAF

j_gene: TRBJ2-1
abundance: -
v_gene: TRBV2
CDR3aa: ASSDSAQQF

j_gene: TRBJ2-3
abundance: -
v_gene: TRBV28
CDR3aa: ASSLRAGGDTQY

j_gene: TRBJ1-2
abundance: -
v_gene: TRBV27
CDR3aa: ASSFHQGHGYT

j_gene: TRBJ1-1
abundance: -
v_gene: TRBV2
CDR3aa: ASSGQGGGTEAF

j_gene: TRBJ2-5
abundance: -
v_gene: TRBV23-1
CDR3aa: ARSGGWQETQY

j_gene: TRBJ2-4
abundance: -
v_gene: TRBV5-1
CDR3aa: ASSPTGSQHIQY

j_gene: TRBJ2-1
abundance: -
v_gene: TRBV6-5
CDR3aa: ASSLQPGPEQF

j_gene: TRBJ1-1
abundance: -
v_gene: TRBV5-1
CDR3aa: ASSLVTGGTEAF

j_gene: TRBJ2-5
abundance: -
v_gene: TRBV7-9
CDR3aa: ASSLGLAGEGETQY

j_gene: TRBJ1-1
abundance: many
v_gene: TRBV29-1
CDR3aa: SVGAGWGMNTEAF

j_gene: TRBJ2-3
abundance: once
v_gene: TRBV27
CDR3aa: ASSSAPTGTQY

j_gene: TRBJ2-1
abundance: -
v_gene: TRBV2
CDR3aa: ASSFGLNNEQF

j_gene: TRBJ2-1
abundance: -
v_gene: TRBV28
CDR3aa: ASNRYNEQF

j_gene: TRBJ2-7
abundance: -
v_gene: TRBV18
CDR3aa: ASSPIPSGGTYEQY

j_gene: TRBJ2-5
abundance: -
v_gene: TRBV5-1
CDR3aa: ASRGLTQETQY

j_gene: TRBJ2-4
abundance: -
v_gene: TRBV30
CDR3aa: AWSVMGGGNIQY

j_gene: TRBJ1-2
abundance: -
v_gene: TRBV6-1
CDR3aa: ASSLQGGYDGYT

j_gene: TRBJ2-7
abundance: -
v_gene: TRBV5-1
CDR3aa: ATSPTGLTEQY

j_gene: TRBJ2-1
abundance: few
v_gene: TRBV27
CDR3aa: ASSPYRDRVYNEQF

j_gene: TRBJ1-3
abundance: -
v_gene: TRBV7-8
CDR3aa: ASSLAGALGNTIY

j_gene: TRBJ1-3
abundance: -
v_gene: TRBV9
CDR3aa: ASSPRAGGRSGNTIY

j_gene: TRBJ1-4
abundance: -
v_gene: TRBV18
CDR3aa: ASSPRPSGVEKLF

j_gene: TRBJ2-6
abundance: -
v_gene: TRBV5-1
CDR3aa: ASRGQGASGANVLT

j_gene: TRBJ2-3
abundance: -
v_gene: TRBV7-2
CDR3aa: ASSFISGGSIDTQY

j_gene: TRBJ1-2
abundance: -
v_gene: TRBV2
CDR3aa: ASSEAREFYGYT

j_gene: TRBJ2-5
abundance: -
v_gene: TRBV11-1
CDR3aa: ASSLEMSREETQY

j_gene: TRBJ2-3
abundance: -
v_gene: TRBV7-9
CDR3aa: ASSTSWDRGDTQY

j_gene: TRBJ1-3
abundance: -
v_gene: TRBV5-1
CDR3aa: ASSPRGGSGNTIY

j_gene: TRBJ1-2
abundance: -
v_gene: TRBV18
CDR3aa: ASSQGSPQVYGYT

j_gene: TRBJ1-1
abundance: many
v_gene: TRBV28
CDR3aa: ASSPWDVGALRPNTEAF

j_gene: TRBJ2-7
abundance: few
v_gene: TRBV2
CDR3aa: ASTRTARGEQY

j_gene: TRBJ1-4
abundance: -
v_gene: TRBV25-1
CDR3aa: ATILSPRDTNEKLF

j_gene: TRBJ1-1
abundance: -
v_gene: TRBV30
CDR3aa: AWIARAALKAF

j_gene: TRBJ2-7
abundance: -
v_gene: TRBV7-2
CDR3aa: ASSLMIAGGYEQY

j_gene: TRBJ1-1
abundance: -
v_gene: TRBV7-2
CDR3aa: ASGTLTTEAF

j_gene: TRBJ2-7
abundance: -
v_gene: TRBV5-5
CDR3aa: ASSPLARSYEQY

j_gene: TRBJ1-2
abundance: -
v_gene: TRBV28
CDR3aa: ASSLPDTNYGYT

j_gene: TRBJ2-7
abundance: -
v_gene: TRBV9
CDR3aa: ASSASGSPYEQY

j_gene: TRBJ2-1
abundance: -
v_gene: TRBV28
CDR3aa: ASKGGRALSYNEQF

j_gene: TRBJ2-2
abundance: -
v_gene: TRBV13
CDR3aa: ASSFSPTSSRNTGELF

j_gene: TRBJ2-3
abundance: -
v_gene: TRBV5-1
CDR3aa: ASGAFPSADTQY

j_gene: TRBJ1-5
abundance: -
v_gene: TRBV5-8
CDR3aa: ASSLVGGQPQH

j_gene: TRBJ2-1
abundance: -
v_gene: TRBV9
CDR3aa: ASTPGGLGEQF

j_gene: TRBJ1-2
abundance: few
v_gene: TRBV9
CDR3aa: ASSVKSFDYGYT